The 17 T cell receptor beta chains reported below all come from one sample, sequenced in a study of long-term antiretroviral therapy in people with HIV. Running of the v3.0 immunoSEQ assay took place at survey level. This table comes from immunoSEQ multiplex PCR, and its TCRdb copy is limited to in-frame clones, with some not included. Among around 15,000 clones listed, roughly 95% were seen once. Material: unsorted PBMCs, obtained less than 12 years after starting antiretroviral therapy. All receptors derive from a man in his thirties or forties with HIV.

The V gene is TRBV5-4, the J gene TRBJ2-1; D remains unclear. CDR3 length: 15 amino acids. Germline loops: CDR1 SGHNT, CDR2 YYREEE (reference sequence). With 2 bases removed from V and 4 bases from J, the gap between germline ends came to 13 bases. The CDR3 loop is CASSLSQGTYNEQFF. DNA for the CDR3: TGTGCCAGCAGCTTAAGCCAAGGAACGTACAATGAGCAGTTCTTC.

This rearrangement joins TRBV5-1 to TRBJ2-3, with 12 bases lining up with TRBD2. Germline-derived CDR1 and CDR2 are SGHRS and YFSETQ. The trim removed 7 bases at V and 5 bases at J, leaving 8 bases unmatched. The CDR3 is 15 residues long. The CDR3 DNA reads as TGCGCCAGCCGCGGACTAGCGGGGTCTGGAGATACGCAGTATTTT. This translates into CASRGLAGSGDTQYF.

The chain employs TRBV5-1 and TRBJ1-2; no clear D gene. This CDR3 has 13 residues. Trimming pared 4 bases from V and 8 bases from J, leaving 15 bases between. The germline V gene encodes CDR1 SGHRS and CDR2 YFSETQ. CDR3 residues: CASSAGSRGGYTF. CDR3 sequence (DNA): TGCGCCAGCAGCGCCGGGTCCCGTGGAGGCTACACCTTC.

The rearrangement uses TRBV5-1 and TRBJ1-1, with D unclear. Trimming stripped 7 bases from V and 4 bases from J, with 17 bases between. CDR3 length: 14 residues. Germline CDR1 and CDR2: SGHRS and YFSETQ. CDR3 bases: TGCGCCAGCGAATTAAGTCCGGGAGGCACTGAAGCTTTCTTT. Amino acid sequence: CASELSPGGTEAFF.

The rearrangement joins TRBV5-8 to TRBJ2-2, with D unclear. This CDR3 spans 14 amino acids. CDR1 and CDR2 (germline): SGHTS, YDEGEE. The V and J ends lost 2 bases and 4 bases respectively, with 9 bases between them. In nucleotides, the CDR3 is TGTGCCAGCAGCTTCAACAGTGTCACCGGGGAGCTGTTTTTT. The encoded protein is CASSFNSVTGELFF.

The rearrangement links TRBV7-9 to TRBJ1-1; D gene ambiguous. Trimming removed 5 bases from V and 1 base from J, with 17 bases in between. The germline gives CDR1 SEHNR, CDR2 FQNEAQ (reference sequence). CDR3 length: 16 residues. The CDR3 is CASSPVNLVANTEAFF. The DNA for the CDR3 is TGTGCCAGCAGCCCAGTTAACCTGGTTGCGAACACTGAAGCTTTCTTT. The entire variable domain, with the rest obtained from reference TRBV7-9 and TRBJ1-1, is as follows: DTGVSQNPRHKITKRGQNVTFRCDPISEHNRLYWYRQTLGQGPEFLTYFQNEAQLEKSRLLSDRFSAERPKGSFSTLEIQRTEQGDSAMYLCASSPVNLVANTEAFFGQGTRLTVV.

The CDR3 DNA is TGTGCCAGCAGGTCCACAGGGGAACAAGAGACCCAGTACTTC. Protein sequence: CASRSTGEQETQYF. The rearrangement links TRBV28 to TRBJ2-5; 7 bases map to TRBD1. Germline V CDR1 and CDR2: MDHEN, SYDVKM. This CDR3 comprises 14 residues. J lost 2 bases, V lost 6 bases, and 6 bases had no gene match.

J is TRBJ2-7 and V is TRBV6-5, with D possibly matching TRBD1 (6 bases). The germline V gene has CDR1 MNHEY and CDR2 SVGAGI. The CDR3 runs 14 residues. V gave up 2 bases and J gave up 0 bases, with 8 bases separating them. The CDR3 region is CASSYTDSSYEQYF. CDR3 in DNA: TGTGCCAGCAGTTACACGGACAGCTCCTACGAGCAGTACTTC.

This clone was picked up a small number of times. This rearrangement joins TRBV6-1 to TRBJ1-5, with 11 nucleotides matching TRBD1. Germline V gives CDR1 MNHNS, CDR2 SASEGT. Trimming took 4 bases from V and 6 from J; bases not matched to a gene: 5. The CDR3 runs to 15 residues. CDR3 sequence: CASSASGTGGQPQHF. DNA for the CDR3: TGTGCCAGCAGTGCGTCCGGGACAGGGGGTCAGCCCCAGCATTTT.

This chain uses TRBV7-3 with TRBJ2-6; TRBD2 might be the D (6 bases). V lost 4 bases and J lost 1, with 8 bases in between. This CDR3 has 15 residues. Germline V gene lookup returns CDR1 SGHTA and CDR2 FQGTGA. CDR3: CASSSTRSGANVLTF. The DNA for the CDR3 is TGTGCCAGCAGCTCGACTAGGTCTGGGGCCAACGTCCTGACTTTC.

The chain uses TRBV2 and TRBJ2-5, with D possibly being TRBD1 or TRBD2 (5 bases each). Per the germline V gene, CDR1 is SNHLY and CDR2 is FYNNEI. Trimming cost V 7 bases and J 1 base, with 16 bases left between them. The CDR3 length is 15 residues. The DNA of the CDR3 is TGTGCCAGCACAACCTTGGGGGAACCCCAAGAGACCCAGTACTTC. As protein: CASTTLGEPQETQYF.

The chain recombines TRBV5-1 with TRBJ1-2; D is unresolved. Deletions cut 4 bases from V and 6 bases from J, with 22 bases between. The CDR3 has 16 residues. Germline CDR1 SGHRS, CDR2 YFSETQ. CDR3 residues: CASSPEGPRDSDGYTF. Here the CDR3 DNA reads TGCGCCAGCAGCCCTGAGGGCCCCCGCGATTCGGATGGCTACACCTTC.

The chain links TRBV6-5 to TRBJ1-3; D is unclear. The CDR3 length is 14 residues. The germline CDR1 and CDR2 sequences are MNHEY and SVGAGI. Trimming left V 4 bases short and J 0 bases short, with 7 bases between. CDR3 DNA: TGTGCCAGCAGTTGGTCGCCCTCTGGAAACACCATATATTTT. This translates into CASSWSPSGNTIYF.

The CDR3 bases are TGTGCCAGCAGTTTGATCAGGGGGTTCGGGATTGGCTACACCTTC. It encodes CASSLIRGFGIGYTF. J is TRBJ1-2 and V is TRBV28, with TRBD1 identical over 7 bases. The V gene end was trimmed by 3 bases and the J gene end by 7 bases; junction bases not matched to a gene: 11. This CDR3 has 15 amino acids. Germline V gives CDR1 MDHEN, CDR2 SYDVKM.

The CDR3 DNA reads TGCGCCAGCAGCCAAGACAGGGAAGAGACCCAGTACTTC. Protein product: CASSQDREETQYF. The chain couples TRBV4-1 to TRBJ2-5; tentatively, D is TRBD1 (5 bases). V gave up 0 bases and J gave up 3 bases, with 5 bases separating them. This CDR3 is built from 13 residues. Germline V gene data show CDR1 as MGHRA and CDR2 as YSYEKL.

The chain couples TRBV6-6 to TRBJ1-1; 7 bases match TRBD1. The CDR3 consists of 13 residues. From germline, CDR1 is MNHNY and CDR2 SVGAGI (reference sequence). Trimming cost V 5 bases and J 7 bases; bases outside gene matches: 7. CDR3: CASSRDRPGEAFF. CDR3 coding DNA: TGTGCCAGCAGTAGGGACAGACCCGGTGAAGCTTTCTTT.

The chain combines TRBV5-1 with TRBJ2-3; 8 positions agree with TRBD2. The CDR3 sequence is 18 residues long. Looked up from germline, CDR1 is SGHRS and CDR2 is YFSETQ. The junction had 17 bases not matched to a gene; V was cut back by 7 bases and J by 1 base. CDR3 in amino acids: CASGQNYAGTSRTDTQYF. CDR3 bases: TGCGCCAGCGGACAAAACTACGCCGGGACTAGTCGCACAGATACGCAGTATTTT.